This T cell receptor beta chain was captured in a study of blood T cell repertoires in COVID-19. The CDR3 has 15 residues. The V and J ends lost 6 bases and 2 bases respectively, with 15 bases between them. Germline V gene data show CDR1 as LNHDA and CDR2 as SQIVND (reference sequence). This clone was counted a single time. Method: immunoSEQ multiplex PCR; TCRdb's copy keeps in-frame clones and lacks some. The repertoire holds roughly 81,000 clones, with 83% as singletons. The origin of this receptor is an elderly man with active or convalescent COVID-19. Input material: peripheral blood. The rearrangement uses TRBV19 and TRBJ2-3; weak D call: TRBD2 (5 bases). This CDR3 is CASRGKWGATDTQYF. CDR3 coding DNA: TGTGCCAGTAGAGGGAAGTGGGGAGCCACAGATACGCAGTATTTT.